Listed below are T cell receptor beta chains from one sample, sequenced in a study of OX40 agonist ivuxolimab in advanced cancers. Repertoires were generated with immunoSEQ multiplex PCR, while TCRdb's copy carries only in-frame clones and drops some. The data show roughly 100,000 clones, about 87% seen once. The input for sequencing was CD4+ or CD8+ T cells sorted from blood, taken in a trial of the OX40 agonist ivuxolimab. These receptors were collected from an adult with an advanced solid tumor such as melanoma, head and neck, liver or kidney cancer. CDR3s include the opening cysteine and the closing phenylalanine or tryptophan. Each record gives: V gene, J gene, CDR3 protein.

V gene: TRBV5-6; J gene: TRBJ1-2; CDR3 protein: CASSLNREYGYTF
V gene: TRBV2; J gene: TRBJ1-1; CDR3 protein: CASSASGNTEAFF
V gene: TRBV7-9; J gene: TRBJ1-4; CDR3 protein: CASSSPGQGAEKLFF
V gene: TRBV19; J gene: TRBJ2-1; CDR3 protein: CASSTGRVNLNEQFF
V gene: TRBV5-4; J gene: TRBJ1-2; CDR3 protein: CASSLQGPGAYGYTF
V gene: TRBV2; J gene: TRBJ2-1; CDR3 protein: CASRTSGRDEQFF
V gene: TRBV6-5; J gene: TRBJ1-1; CDR3 protein: CASSYSSAGENTEAFF
V gene: TRBV7-2; J gene: TRBJ2-1; CDR3 protein: CASSLGGGVDEQFF
V gene: TRBV19; J gene: TRBJ1-6; CDR3 protein: CASSPRQWGSPLHF
V gene: TRBV6-5; J gene: TRBJ2-7; CDR3 protein: CASSFGGKSSYEQYF
V gene: TRBV5-1; J gene: TRBJ2-3; CDR3 protein: CASSLEQSTDTQYF
V gene: TRBV6-5; J gene: TRBJ2-5; CDR3 protein: CASSYSGGETQYF
V gene: TRBV4-1; J gene: TRBJ2-5; CDR3 protein: CASSHARDVQETQYF
V gene: TRBV7-6; J gene: TRBJ2-7; CDR3 protein: CASSLASQDRAPRYEQYF
V gene: TRBV6-6; J gene: TRBJ2-3; CDR3 protein: CASSYSAGERRDTQYF
V gene: TRBV11-2; J gene: TRBJ1-1; CDR3 protein: CASSLVSGVNTEAFF
V gene: TRBV11-2; J gene: TRBJ2-7; CDR3 protein: CASSYLGSSTDYEQYF
V gene: TRBV29-1; J gene: TRBJ1-2; CDR3 protein: CSAEPRQGSNYGYTF
V gene: TRBV29-1; J gene: TRBJ2-5; CDR3 protein: CSAVAGGGQETQYF
V gene: TRBV5-6; J gene: TRBJ2-4; CDR3 protein: CASSEQENIQYF